These T cell receptor beta chains were read from a single sample in a study of lymphopenia after photon versus proton radiotherapy. Here immunoSEQ multiplex PCR was the method, and the copy in TCRdb shows in-frame clones only, minus some. The profile shows about 12,000 clones, 89% of them singletons. The sample here was peripheral blood, taken from a patient treated with proton-based radiotherapy. These receptors were obtained from a man between 60 and 75 years old with pancreatic cancer. Each CDR3 is given with its conserved first and last residue. D genes are given only for firm matches. Part of the rows lack a size; the others show once, few, many or a class for expanded clones.

cdr3_aa,cdr3_nt,v_call,d_call,cdr3_length,j_call,clone_size
CASRGQGAGYTF,TGTGCCAGCCGCGGGCAGGGGGCTGGCTACACCTTC,TRBV27,TRBD1,12,TRBJ1-2,-
CATRDSGLLNYF,TGTGCCACCAGAGACTCCGGGCTCTTAAACTACTTC,TRBV6-1,-,12,TRBJ2-7,-
CAISESSVVQTQYF,TGTGCCATCAGTGAGTCATCCGTTGTGCAGACCCAGTACTTC,TRBV10-3,-,14,TRBJ2-5,-
CASYSPWGAGVSNEQFF,TGTGCCAGCTATTCCCCTTGGGGGGCGGGAGTAAGCAATGAGCAGTTCTTC,TRBV28,-,17,TRBJ2-1,-
CASSPPAVTPTNEKLFF,TGTGCCAGCAGCCCACCGGCGGTTACTCCAACTAATGAAAAACTGTTTTTT,TRBV5-5,-,17,TRBJ1-4,few
CASSYETVPGNTIYF,TGTGCCAGCAGTTATGAGACAGTCCCTGGAAACACCATATATTTT,TRBV6-6,-,15,TRBJ1-3,-
CASSGNNVYEQYF,TGTGCCAGCAGCGGGAATAACGTCTACGAGCAGTACTTC,TRBV11-2,-,13,TRBJ2-7,-
CASSKWDTNTGELFF,TGTGCCAGCAGTAAATGGGACACGAACACCGGGGAGCTGTTTTTT,TRBV6-5,-,15,TRBJ2-2,-
CASRGQINTEAFF,TGTGCCAGCAGGGGACAGATTAACACTGAAGCTTTCTTT,TRBV28,TRBD1,13,TRBJ1-1,-
CASSQPRQGDYNEQFF,TGCGCCAGCAGCCAGCCCAGGCAGGGAGACTACAATGAGCAGTTCTTC,TRBV5-1,-,16,TRBJ2-1,-
CASSNGPRGAFF,TGTGCCAGCAGCAACGGACCCCGGGGCGCTTTCTTT,TRBV7-9,-,12,TRBJ1-1,-
CASSRASPGQGANPYEQYF,TGTGCCAGCAGCAGAGCCAGCCCGGGACAGGGGGCAAACCCCTACGAGCAGTACTTC,TRBV7-8,TRBD1,19,TRBJ2-7,-
CASSINWGGDTQYF,TGTGCCAGTAGTATTAACTGGGGAGGAGATACGCAGTATTTT,TRBV19,-,14,TRBJ2-3,once
CASSQTSGHNEQFF,TGTGCCAGCAGCCAGACTAGCGGGCACAATGAGCAGTTCTTC,TRBV7-8,TRBD2,14,TRBJ2-1,-
CASSYNQGYNQYF,TGTGCCAGCAGTTACAATCAGGGGTACAACCAGTACTTC,TRBV6-5,-,13,TRBJ2-5,-
CASSSRRGQPQHF,TGTGCCAGCAGCTCCCGGAGGGGTCAGCCCCAGCATTTT,TRBV5-8,-,13,TRBJ1-5,-
CAWSVRGGGSNTGELFF,TGTGCCTGGAGTGTACGCGGAGGGGGATCGAACACCGGGGAGCTGTTTTTT,TRBV30,-,17,TRBJ2-2,-
CASSVTPSTGLYF,TGTGCCAGCAGTGTTACCCCTTCGACTGGCCTGTACTTC,TRBV27,-,13,TRBJ2-7,-
CASSPPTNLLGTVKSNTGELFF,TGTGCCAGCTCACCCCCGACAAACCTCCTCGGGACAGTAAAATCGAACACCGGGGAGCTGTTTTTT,TRBV18,TRBD1,22,TRBJ2-2,-
CASSLQGPSSTDTQYF,TGTGCCAGCAGTTTGCAGGGACCCTCAAGCACAGATACGCAGTATTTT,TRBV28,-,16,TRBJ2-3,-
CASSSRVSYEQYF,TGCGCCAGCAGCTCCCGGGTCTCCTACGAGCAGTACTTC,TRBV5-1,-,13,TRBJ2-7,-
CASSSRDYNLATQYF,TGTGCCAGCAGCTCCCGGGACTATAATCTGGCTACGCAGTATTTT,TRBV7-9,TRBD2,15,TRBJ2-3,-
CASSFSGFGREQYF,TGCGCCAGCAGCTTCTCCGGTTTCGGGCGCGAGCAGTACTTC,TRBV5-1,-,14,TRBJ2-7,-
CASLQGSWSEAFF,TGTGCCAGTTTACAGGGGAGTTGGTCTGAAGCTTTCTTT,TRBV28,TRBD1,13,TRBJ1-1,-
CASSYGGQMKTQYF,TGTGCCAGCAGTTACGGCGGGCAAATGAAGACCCAGTACTTC,TRBV6-5,-,14,TRBJ2-5,once
CASSTDRGRRETQYF,TGTGCCAGTAGCACAGACAGGGGTCGGCGAGAGACCCAGTACTTC,TRBV19,TRBD1,15,TRBJ2-5,-
CASSPIADSPYNEQFF,TGTGCCAGCAGCCCAATAGCCGACAGCCCATACAATGAGCAGTTCTTC,TRBV28,-,16,TRBJ2-1,-